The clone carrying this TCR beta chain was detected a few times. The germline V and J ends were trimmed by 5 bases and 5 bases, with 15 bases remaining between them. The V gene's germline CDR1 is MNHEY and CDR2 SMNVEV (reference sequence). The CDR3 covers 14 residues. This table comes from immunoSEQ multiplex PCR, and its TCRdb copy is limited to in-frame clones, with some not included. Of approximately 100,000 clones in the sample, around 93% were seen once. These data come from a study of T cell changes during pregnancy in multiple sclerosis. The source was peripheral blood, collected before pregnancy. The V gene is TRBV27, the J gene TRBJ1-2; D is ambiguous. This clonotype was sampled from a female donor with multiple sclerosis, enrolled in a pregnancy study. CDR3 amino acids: CASSNVSPPYGYTF. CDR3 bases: TGTGCCAGCAGTAATGTTTCCCCTCCGTATGGCTACACCTTC.